These T cell receptor beta chains were read from a single sample in a study of blood T cell repertoires in COVID-19. Clones were read by immunoSEQ multiplex PCR, and TCRdb kept only the in-frame ones, dropping some. The table has 220,000 or so clones, approximately 78% seen once. Specimen: peripheral blood. These receptor sequences come from a woman at least 80 years old with COVID-19, enrolled during active disease. CDR3s include the opening cysteine and the closing phenylalanine or tryptophan. A D gene is named only where the DNA matches it firmly.

>TRBV2|-|TRBJ1-6
CASSVGGTNSPLHF
>TRBV27|-|TRBJ1-6
CASSLGENNSPLHF
>TRBV13|-|TRBJ1-5
CASGKGRDQPQHF
>TRBV5-1|-|TRBJ2-7
CASSLATGYEQYF
>TRBV28|-|TRBJ2-2
CASSFRRDDGELFF
>TRBV7-3|TRBD2|TRBJ2-3
CASSSGGATDTQYF
>TRBV30|-|TRBJ1-6
CAWTRSVINNSPLHF
>TRBV11-2|-|TRBJ1-2
CASSFRQWGYGYTF
>TRBV24-1|TRBD1|TRBJ2-2
CATSDFWGQGTGELFF
>TRBV18|-|TRBJ1-4
CASSSSRDRNEKLFF
>TRBV6-5|-|TRBJ2-7
CASSPGVAYEQYF
>TRBV27|-|TRBJ2-7
CASAEGVADTHEQYF
>TRBV4-1|TRBD1|TRBJ1-1
CASSLLQGAEAFF
>TRBV5-5|-|TRBJ2-2
CASSPRGSDTGELFF
>TRBV2|-|TRBJ2-6
CASSRGANVLTF
>TRBV6-5|TRBD1|TRBJ1-2
CASSRTGEYYGYTF
>TRBV18|TRBD1|TRBJ2-5
CASSPLPGQGAQETQYF
>TRBV6-5|-|TRBJ1-3
CASSYSGSGAGNTIYF
>TRBV2|-|TRBJ2-2
CASRGFSGGELFF
>TRBV9|-|TRBJ1-2
CASSGPGYTF
>TRBV3-1/TRBV3-2|-|TRBJ2-1
CASSQEGGPIEQFF
>TRBV7-6|-|TRBJ2-3
CASSLAAPDTQYF
>TRBV5-1|TRBD2|TRBJ2-1
CASSSLAGGPGEQFF
>TRBV5-4|TRBD2|TRBJ2-5
CASSRGGGGQETQYF
>TRBV6-6|-|TRBJ1-1
CATRGGNTEAFF
>TRBV11-1|TRBD2|TRBJ2-1
CASSLGWLAVEQFF
>TRBV5-1|-|TRBJ1-1
CASSLEGGNTEAFF
>TRBV6-2/TRBV6-3|TRBD1|TRBJ2-7
CASSSVMGTVSYEQYF
>TRBV10-2|TRBD1|TRBJ2-7
CASSPLQNRGPEQYF
>TRBV7-3|TRBD1|TRBJ2-1
CASSLEGASMKQFF
>TRBV5-1|TRBD2|TRBJ2-3
CASTFGSSGGENTQYF
>TRBV18|-|TRBJ2-2
CASSPSGGASGELFF
>TRBV30|-|TRBJ2-7
CAWSQGGGLQYF
>TRBV6-5|TRBD1|TRBJ2-2
CASKRDRGTGELFF
>TRBV6-2/TRBV6-3|-|TRBJ2-1
CASSYGTGVYNEQFF
>TRBV15|-|TRBJ1-2
CATSRVEGLAGYTF
>TRBV7-3|TRBD1|TRBJ1-1
CASSSRGGELDTEAFF
>TRBV5-5|TRBD1|TRBJ1-5
CASSLREGARGNQPQHF
>TRBV29-1|-|TRBJ2-1
CSVGDIGEQFF
>TRBV30|TRBD2|TRBJ2-1
CAWSVWGLAGGEQFF
>TRBV5-5|-|TRBJ1-4
CASTRGRSWETNEKLFF
>TRBV10-3|-|TRBJ2-1
CAISPSHRDEQFF
>TRBV11-2|-|TRBJ1-1
CASSFGAGATTEAFF
>TRBV5-7|-|TRBJ2-4
CASSFLGGELAKNIQYF
>TRBV20-1|TRBD1|TRBJ1-3
CSADRVDTIYF
>TRBV9|-|TRBJ2-3
CASSPQGGGTDTQYF
>TRBV12-1|-|TRBJ1-5
CASSFARDRNQPQHF
>TRBV6-5|-|TRBJ1-5
CASTFWGGNQPQHF
>TRBV5-1|TRBD2|TRBJ2-7
CASSFSAGVGEQYF